Following are 11 T cell receptor beta chains from one sample sequenced in a study of shared clonotypes between healthy human individuals. Repertoires were generated with immunoSEQ multiplex PCR, while TCRdb's copy carries only in-frame clones and drops some. The sample holds about 2.3 million clones; just over 90% are singletons and the top ten take 0.39%. Sequenced material: naive CD4+ T cells from PBMCs. Subset described: CD45RA+ positively selected. The receptors shown here come from a man between 18 and 29 years old in good health. Some clones in this sample may be carry-over from other donors' samples.

This chain links TRBV9 with TRBJ2-3, with 7 bases fitting TRBD2. The CDR3 runs 16 residues. Germline V lookup: CDR1 SGDLS, CDR2 YYNGEE. After removal of 2 bases from V and 5 bases from J, the junction contained 11 bases not matched to a gene. The CDR3 coding sequence is TGTGCCAGCAGCGTGAGCGGGACCCAGGGTAGAGATACGCAGTATTTT. It yields the protein CASSVSGTQGRDTQYF.

This rearrangement joins TRBV6-6 to TRBJ1-1; 9 nucleotides line up with TRBD1. Per germline, CDR1 MNHNY and CDR2 SVGAGI (reference sequence). J lost 6 bases, V lost 6 bases, and 11 bases had no gene match. The CDR3 spans 15 residues. The CDR3 coding sequence is TGTGCCAGCAGCTTTACGGGACAGGGATACGCTGAAGCTTTCTTT. Its protein is CASSFTGQGYAEAFF.

The gene calls are TRBV2 and TRBJ2-1; unclear D gene. The germline CDR1 and CDR2 sequences are SNHLY and FYNNEI. V lost 1 base and J lost 9, with 10 bases in between. The CDR3 covers 13 residues. CDR3 bases: TGTGCCAGCAGTGAAGAAAGTTTTACTGAGCAGTTCTTC. The encoded protein is CASSEESFTEQFF.

The CDR3 reads CASSLVWALADSYNEQFF. CDR3 nucleotides: TGTGCCAGCAGCTTGGTTTGGGCATTGGCGGACTCCTACAATGAGCAGTTCTTC. The chain is built from TRBV7-9 and TRBJ2-1, with unresolved D. CDR3 length: 18 amino acids. CDR1 is SEHNR, CDR2 FQNEAQ, per germline (reference sequence). Trimming cost V 3 bases and J 0 bases, with 18 bases left between them.

The chain is built from TRBV27 and TRBJ1-2; TRBD1 matches at 9 bases. V trimming: 10 bases; J trimming: 7 bases; junction bases outside the gene matches: 13. CDR3 length equals 14 residues. Germline CDR1 is MNHEY and CDR2 is SMNVEV (reference sequence). The CDR3 bases are TGTGCCACTTCGGTGGACAGGGGTAAGGCTGGCTACACCTTC. It is translated as CATSVDRGKAGYTF.

The chain carries TRBV19 and TRBJ1-2, with 8 bases aligning to TRBD1. The J segment lost 6 bases and the V segment lost 7 bases, leaving 10 bases of the junction unmatched. This CDR3 has 14 amino acids. CDR1 and CDR2 from the germline V gene are LNHDA and SQIVND (reference sequence). Here the CDR3 DNA reads TGTGCCAGTAACCCGGACAGGGTTGGGCATGGCTACACCTTC. It is translated as CASNPDRVGHGYTF.

The chain uses TRBV30 and TRBJ2-3; 7 bases align to TRBD2. Germline-derived CDR1 and CDR2 are GTSNPN and SVGIG (reference sequence). Losses at the gene ends were 5 bases for V and 1 base for J; bases not matched to a gene: 6. The CDR3 consists of 14 residues. Here the CDR3 DNA reads TGTGCCTGGGACCTGGCGGGAGGCACAGATACGCAGTATTTT. Its translation: CAWDLAGGTDTQYF.

Note on this clone: Other DNA sequences in the sample encode the same CDR3. CDR3 sequence (DNA): TGTGCCAGCAGTTACTCCGGGACACAAGAGACCCAGTACTTC. Translation gives CASSYSGTQETQYF. The chain carries TRBV6-6 and TRBJ2-5; perhaps TRBD1 as D (6 bases). The CDR3 sequence is 14 residues long. Germline V gene sequence: CDR1 MNHNY, CDR2 SVGAGI (reference sequence). V was shortened by 0 bases and J by 2 bases, with 7 bases between the two germline ends.

CDR3 DNA: TGCGCCAGCGGGCTTGGGGGACTCCCTATCAATGAAAAACTGTTTTTT. It codes for CASGLGGLPINEKLFF. The V and J genes are TRBV5-1 and TRBJ1-4, with TRBD1 as a possible D gene (5 bases). Between the trimmed V and J ends, which lost 7 bases and 5 bases, there was a span of 21 bases. Germline loops: CDR1 SGHRS, CDR2 YFSETQ. This CDR3 has 16 amino acids.

A note on this clone: Other nucleotide sequences from this sample produce the same CDR3. The chain recombines TRBV5-1 with TRBJ2-2, with 9 bases that match TRBD2. The CDR3 covers 17 residues. Trimming cost V 4 bases and J 0 bases; bases outside gene matches: 7. CDR1 and CDR2 from the germline V gene are SGHRS and YFSETQ. This CDR3 is CASSQGLAGTNTGELFF. In DNA, the CDR3 is TGCGCCAGCAGCCAGGGACTAGCCGGAACGAACACCGGGGAGCTGTTTTTT.

The chain joins TRBV6-1 to TRBJ1-1; unclear D gene. Per the germline V gene, CDR1 is MNHNS and CDR2 is SASEGT. This CDR3 contains 15 residues. The V gene lost 0 bases and the J gene lost 1 base, with 9 bases spanning the gap. The CDR3: CASSEAALENTEAFF. The CDR3 DNA sequence: TGTGCCAGCAGTGAAGCGGCTTTGGAGAACACTGAAGCTTTCTTT.